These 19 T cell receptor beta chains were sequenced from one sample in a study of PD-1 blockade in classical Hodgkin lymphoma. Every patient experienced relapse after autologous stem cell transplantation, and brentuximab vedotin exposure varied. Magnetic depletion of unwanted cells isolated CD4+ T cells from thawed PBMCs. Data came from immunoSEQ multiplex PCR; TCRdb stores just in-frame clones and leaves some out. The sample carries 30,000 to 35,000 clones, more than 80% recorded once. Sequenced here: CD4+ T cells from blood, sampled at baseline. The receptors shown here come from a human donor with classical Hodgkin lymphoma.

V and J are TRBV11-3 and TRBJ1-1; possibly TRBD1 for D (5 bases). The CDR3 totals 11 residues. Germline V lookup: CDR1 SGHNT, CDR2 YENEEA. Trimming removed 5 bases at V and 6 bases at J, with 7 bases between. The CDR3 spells CASSRGAEAFF. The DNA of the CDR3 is TGTGCCAGCAGCAGGGGCGCTGAAGCTTTCTTT.

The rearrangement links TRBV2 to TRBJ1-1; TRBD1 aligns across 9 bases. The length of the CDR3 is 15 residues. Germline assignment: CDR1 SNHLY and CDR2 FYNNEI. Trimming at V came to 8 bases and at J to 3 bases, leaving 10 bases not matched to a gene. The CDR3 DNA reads TGTGCCAGCGTCCGGGACAGGGCCATGCACACTGAAGCTTTCTTT. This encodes CASVRDRAMHTEAFF.

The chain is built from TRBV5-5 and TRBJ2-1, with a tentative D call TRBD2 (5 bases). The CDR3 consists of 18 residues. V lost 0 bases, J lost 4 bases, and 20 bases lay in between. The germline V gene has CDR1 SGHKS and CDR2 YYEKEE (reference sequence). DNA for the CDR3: TGTGCCAGCAGCTTGGAGCAGCCTAGCCGGCTCCTTTACAATGAGCAGTTCTTC. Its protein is CASSLEQPSRLLYNEQFF.

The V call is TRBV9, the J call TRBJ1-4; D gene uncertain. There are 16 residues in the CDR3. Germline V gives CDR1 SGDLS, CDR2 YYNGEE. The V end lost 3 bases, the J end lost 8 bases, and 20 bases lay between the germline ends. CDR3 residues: CASSGNLGGSEEKLFF. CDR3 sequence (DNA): TGTGCCAGCAGCGGAAACCTGGGAGGTAGTGAGGAAAAACTGTTTTTT.

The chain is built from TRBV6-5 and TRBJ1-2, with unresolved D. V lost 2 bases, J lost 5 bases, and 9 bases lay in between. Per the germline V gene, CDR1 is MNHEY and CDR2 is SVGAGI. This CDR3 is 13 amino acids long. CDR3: CASSYESAYGYTF. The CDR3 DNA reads TGTGCCAGCAGTTACGAGTCAGCGTATGGCTACACCTTC.

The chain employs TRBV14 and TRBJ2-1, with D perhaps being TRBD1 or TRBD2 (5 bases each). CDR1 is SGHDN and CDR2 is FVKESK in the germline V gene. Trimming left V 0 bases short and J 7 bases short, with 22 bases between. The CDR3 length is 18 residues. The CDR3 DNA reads TGTGCCAGCAGCCAAGAAGGGGAGAGATTGACCACCTTGAATGAGCAGTTCTTC. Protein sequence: CASSQEGERLTTLNEQFF.

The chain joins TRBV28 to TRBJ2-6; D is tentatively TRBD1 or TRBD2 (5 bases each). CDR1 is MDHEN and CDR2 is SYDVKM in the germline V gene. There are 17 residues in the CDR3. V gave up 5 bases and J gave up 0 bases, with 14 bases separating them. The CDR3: CASSTPGRGSGANVLTF. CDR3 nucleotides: TGTGCCAGCAGTACTCCGGGACGGGGCTCTGGGGCCAACGTCCTGACTTTC.

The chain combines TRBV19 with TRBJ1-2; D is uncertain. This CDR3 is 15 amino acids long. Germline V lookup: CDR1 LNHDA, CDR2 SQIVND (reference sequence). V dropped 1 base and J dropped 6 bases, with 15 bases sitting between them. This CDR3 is CASSIAVGRLDGYTF. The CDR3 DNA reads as TGTGCCAGTAGTATAGCGGTTGGTAGGTTGGATGGCTACACCTTC.

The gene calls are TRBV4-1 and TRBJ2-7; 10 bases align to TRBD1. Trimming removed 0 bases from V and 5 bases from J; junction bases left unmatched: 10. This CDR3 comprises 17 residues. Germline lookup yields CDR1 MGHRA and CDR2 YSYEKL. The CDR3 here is CASSQDLRRTGGNEQYF. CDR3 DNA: TGCGCCAGCAGCCAAGACCTCCGGAGGACAGGGGGTAACGAGCAGTACTTC.

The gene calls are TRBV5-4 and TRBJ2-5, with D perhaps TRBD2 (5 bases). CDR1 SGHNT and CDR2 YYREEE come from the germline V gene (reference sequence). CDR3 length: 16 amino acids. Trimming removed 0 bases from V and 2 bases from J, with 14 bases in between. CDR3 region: CASSLVAGRGQETQYF. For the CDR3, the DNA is TGTGCCAGCAGCTTGGTGGCAGGAAGAGGGCAAGAGACCCAGTACTTC.

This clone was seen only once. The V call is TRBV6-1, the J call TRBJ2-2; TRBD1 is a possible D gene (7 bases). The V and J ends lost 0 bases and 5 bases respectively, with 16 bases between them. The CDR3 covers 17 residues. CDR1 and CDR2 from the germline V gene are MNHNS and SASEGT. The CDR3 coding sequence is TGTGCCAGCAGTGAAGCTCGGAGGGGGCGAGGAACCGGGGAGCTGTTTTTT. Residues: CASSEARRGRGTGELFF.

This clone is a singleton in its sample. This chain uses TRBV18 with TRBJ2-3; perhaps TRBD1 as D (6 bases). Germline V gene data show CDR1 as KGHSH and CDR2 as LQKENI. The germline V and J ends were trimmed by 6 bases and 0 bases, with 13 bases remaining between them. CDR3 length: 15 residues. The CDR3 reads CASSPKDRSTDTQYF. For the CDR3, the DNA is TGTGCCAGCTCCCCGAAGGACAGAAGCACAGATACGCAGTATTTT.

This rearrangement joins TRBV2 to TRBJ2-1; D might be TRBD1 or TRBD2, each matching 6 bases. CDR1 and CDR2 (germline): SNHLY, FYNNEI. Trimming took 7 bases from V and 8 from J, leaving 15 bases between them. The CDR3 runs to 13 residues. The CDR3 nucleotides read TGTGCCAGCATGTTGCCAGGGGAGGATGAGCAGTTCTTC. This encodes CASMLPGEDEQFF.

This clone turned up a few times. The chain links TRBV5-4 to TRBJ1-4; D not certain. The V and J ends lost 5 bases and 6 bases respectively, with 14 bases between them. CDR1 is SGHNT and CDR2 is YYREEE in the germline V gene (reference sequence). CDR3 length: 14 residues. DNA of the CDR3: TGTGCCAGCAGGGCGGAGGGTGCAGATGAAAAACTGTTTTTT. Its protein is CASRAEGADEKLFF.

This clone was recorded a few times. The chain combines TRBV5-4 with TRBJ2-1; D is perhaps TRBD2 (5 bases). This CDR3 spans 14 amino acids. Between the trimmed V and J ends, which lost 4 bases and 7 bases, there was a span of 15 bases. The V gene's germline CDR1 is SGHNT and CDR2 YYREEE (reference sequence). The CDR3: CASSGIRRRNEQFF. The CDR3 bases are TGTGCCAGCAGCGGGATACGAAGGAGGAATGAGCAGTTCTTC. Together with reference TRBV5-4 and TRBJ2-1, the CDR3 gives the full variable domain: ETGVTQSPTHLIKTRGQQVTLRCSSQSGHNTVSWYQQALGQGPQFIFQYYREEENGRGNFPPRFSGLQFPNYSSELNVNALELDDSALYLCASSGIRRRNEQFFGPGTRLTVL.

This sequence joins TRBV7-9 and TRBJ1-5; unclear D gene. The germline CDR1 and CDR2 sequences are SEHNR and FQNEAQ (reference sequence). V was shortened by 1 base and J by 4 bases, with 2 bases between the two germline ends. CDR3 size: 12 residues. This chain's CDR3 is CASSLDNQPQHF. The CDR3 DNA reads TGTGCCAGCAGCTTAGATAATCAGCCCCAGCATTTT.

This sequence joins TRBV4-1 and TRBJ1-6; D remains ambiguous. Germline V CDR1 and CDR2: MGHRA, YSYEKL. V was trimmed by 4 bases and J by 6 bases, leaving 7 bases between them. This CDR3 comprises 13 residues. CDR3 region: CASSLPGNSPLHF. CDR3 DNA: TGCGCCAGCAGCCTCCCGGGTAATTCACCCCTCCACTTT.

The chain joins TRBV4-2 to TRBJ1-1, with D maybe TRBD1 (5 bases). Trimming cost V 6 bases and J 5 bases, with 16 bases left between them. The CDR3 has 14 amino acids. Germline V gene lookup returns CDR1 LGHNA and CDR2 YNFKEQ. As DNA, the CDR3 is TGTGCCAGCAGGTCCTATGGGGCTGAGACTGAAGCTTTCTTT. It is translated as CASRSYGAETEAFF.

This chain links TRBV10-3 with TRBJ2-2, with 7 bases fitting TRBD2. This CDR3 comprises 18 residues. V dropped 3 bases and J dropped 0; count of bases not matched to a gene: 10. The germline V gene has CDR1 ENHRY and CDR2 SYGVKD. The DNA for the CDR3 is TGTGCCATCAGTGACGCCCGGCAGCGGGGCGCGAACACCGGGGAGCTGTTTTTT. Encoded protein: CAISDARQRGANTGELFF.